This passage covers 5 T cell receptor beta chains from one sample sequenced in a study of blood T cell repertoires in COVID-19. The assay was immunoSEQ multiplex PCR, and TCRdb's table has in-frame clones only and misses some. Of about 40,000 clones listed, around 93% are singletons. Sequenced: peripheral blood. These receptors were taken from a woman under 40 in a cohort sampled during active COVID-19.

This sequence joins TRBV6-5 and TRBJ2-1; the match to TRBD2 covers 12 bases. The CDR3 length is 16 residues. CDR1 is MNHEY, CDR2 SVGAGI, per germline. The junction had 5 bases not matched to a gene; V was cut back by 2 bases and J by 6 bases. The CDR3 loop reads CASSYDGLAGLNEQFF. DNA for the CDR3: TGTGCCAGCAGTTACGACGGACTAGCGGGACTCAATGAGCAGTTCTTC.

The chain joins TRBV7-8 to TRBJ1-1; 8 bases fit TRBD1. Germline assignment: CDR1 SGHVS and CDR2 FQNEAQ. CDR3 length equals 14 residues. The junction had 7 bases not matched to a gene; V was cut back by 5 bases and J by 5 bases. CDR3 nucleotide sequence: TGTGCCAGCAGCCCAAGGACAGGGACGACTGAAGCTTTCTTT. This sequence encodes CASSPRTGTTEAFF.

The chain carries TRBV7-3 and TRBJ2-3, with 11 bases lining up with TRBD2. The CDR3 totals 15 residues. V shed 4 bases, J shed 4 bases, and the junction held 4 bases outside the gene matches. Germline V CDR1 and CDR2: SGHTA, FQGTGA. The CDR3 is CASSSLAGGADTQYF. In DNA, the CDR3 is TGTGCCAGCAGCTCTCTAGCGGGAGGTGCAGATACGCAGTATTTT.

The chain employs TRBV28 and TRBJ2-7; D possibly corresponds to TRBD1 (6 bases). The V gene lost 4 bases and the J gene lost 6 bases, with 10 bases spanning the gap. Germline V CDR1 and CDR2: MDHEN, SYDVKM. This CDR3 has 12 amino acids. CDR3 nucleotide sequence: TGTGCCAGCAGTTGGCAGGGGATCGAGCAGTACTTC. Amino acid sequence: CASSWQGIEQYF.

Here the CDR3 reads CASSSGWREGEKLFF. The DNA for the CDR3 is TGTGCCAGCAGCTCCGGATGGAGGGAAGGCGAAAAACTGTTTTTT. This chain uses TRBV5-4 with TRBJ1-4, with no clear D. Trimming left V 3 bases short and J 8 bases short, with 17 bases between. Per germline, CDR1 SGHNT and CDR2 YYREEE (reference sequence). This CDR3 spans 15 amino acids.